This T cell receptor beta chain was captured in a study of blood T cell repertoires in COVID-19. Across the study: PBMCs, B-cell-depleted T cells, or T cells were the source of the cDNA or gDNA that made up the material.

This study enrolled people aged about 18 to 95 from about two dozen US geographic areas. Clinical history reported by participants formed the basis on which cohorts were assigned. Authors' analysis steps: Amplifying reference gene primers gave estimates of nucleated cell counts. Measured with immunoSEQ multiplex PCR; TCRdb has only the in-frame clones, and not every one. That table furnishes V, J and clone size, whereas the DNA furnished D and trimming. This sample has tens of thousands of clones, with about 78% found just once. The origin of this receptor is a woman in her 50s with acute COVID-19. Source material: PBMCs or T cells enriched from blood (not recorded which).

CDR3 sequence (DNA): TGTGCCAGTAGTATCAGGACATCGGGGGGCAATCCAGGCCGTCCCCTCCACTTT. This translates into CASSIRTSGGNPGRPLHF. The gene calls are TRBV19 and TRBJ1-6; possibly TRBD1 for D (6 bases). Trimming pared 3 bases from V and 13 bases from J, leaving 28 bases between. CDR1 and CDR2 from the germline V gene are LNHDA and SQIVND (reference sequence). The CDR3 contains 18 residues.